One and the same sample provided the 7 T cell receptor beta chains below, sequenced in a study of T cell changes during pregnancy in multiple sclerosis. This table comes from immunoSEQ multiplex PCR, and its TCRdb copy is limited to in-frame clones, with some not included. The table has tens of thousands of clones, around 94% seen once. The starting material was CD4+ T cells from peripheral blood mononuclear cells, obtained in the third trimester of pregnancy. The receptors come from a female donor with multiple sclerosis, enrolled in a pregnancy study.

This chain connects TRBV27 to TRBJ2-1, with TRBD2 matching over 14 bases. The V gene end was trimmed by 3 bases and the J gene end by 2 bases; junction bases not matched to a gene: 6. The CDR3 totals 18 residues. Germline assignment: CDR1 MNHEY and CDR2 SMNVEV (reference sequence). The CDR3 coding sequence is TGTGCCAGCAGTTTCGGACTAGCGGGAGGACTGCCCTACAATGAGCAGTTCTTC. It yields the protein CASSFGLAGGLPYNEQFF.

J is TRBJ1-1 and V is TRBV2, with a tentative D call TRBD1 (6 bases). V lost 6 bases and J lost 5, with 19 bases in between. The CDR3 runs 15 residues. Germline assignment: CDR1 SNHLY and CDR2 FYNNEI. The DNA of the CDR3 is TGTGCCAGCAGCGAGGTCGGGGGGCTTTTGACTGAAGCTTTCTTT. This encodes CASSEVGGLLTEAFF.

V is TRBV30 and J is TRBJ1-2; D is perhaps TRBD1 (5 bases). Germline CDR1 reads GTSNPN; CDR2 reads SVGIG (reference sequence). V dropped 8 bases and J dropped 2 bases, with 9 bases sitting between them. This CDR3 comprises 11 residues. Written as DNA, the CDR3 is TGTGCCAATTCAGGGAACTATGGCTACACCTTC. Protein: CANSGNYGYTF.

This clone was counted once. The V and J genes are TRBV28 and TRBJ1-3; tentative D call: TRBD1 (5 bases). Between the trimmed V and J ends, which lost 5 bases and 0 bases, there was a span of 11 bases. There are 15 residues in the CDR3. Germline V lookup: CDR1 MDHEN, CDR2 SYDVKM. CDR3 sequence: CASSAPGLSGNTIYF. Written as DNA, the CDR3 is TGTGCCAGCAGTGCTCCGGGACTCTCTGGAAACACCATATATTTT.

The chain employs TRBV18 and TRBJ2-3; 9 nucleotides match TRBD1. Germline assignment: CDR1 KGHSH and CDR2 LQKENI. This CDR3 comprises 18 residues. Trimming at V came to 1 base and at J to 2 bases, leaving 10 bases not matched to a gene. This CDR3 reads CASSPRRARDRDTDTQYF. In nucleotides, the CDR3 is TGTGCCAGCTCACCACGGAGGGCCCGGGACAGGGACACAGATACGCAGTATTTT. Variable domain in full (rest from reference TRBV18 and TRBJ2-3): NAGVMQNPRHLVRRRGQEARLRCSPMKGHSHVYWYRQLPEEGLKFMVYLQKENIIDESGMPKERFSAEFPKEGPSILRIQQVVRGDSAAYFCASSPRRARDRDTDTQYFGPGTRLTVL.

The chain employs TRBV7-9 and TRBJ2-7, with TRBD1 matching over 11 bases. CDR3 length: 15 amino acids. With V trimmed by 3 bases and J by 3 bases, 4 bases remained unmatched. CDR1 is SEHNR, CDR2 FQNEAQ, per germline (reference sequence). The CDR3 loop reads CASSFGQGADYEQYF. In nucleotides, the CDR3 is TGTGCCAGCAGCTTCGGACAGGGGGCTGACTACGAGCAGTACTTC.

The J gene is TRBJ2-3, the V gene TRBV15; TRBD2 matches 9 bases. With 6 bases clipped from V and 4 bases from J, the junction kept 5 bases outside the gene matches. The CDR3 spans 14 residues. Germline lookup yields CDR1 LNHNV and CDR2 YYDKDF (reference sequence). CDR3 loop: CATREWTSADTQYF. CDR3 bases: TGTGCCACCAGGGAGTGGACTAGCGCAGATACGCAGTATTTT.